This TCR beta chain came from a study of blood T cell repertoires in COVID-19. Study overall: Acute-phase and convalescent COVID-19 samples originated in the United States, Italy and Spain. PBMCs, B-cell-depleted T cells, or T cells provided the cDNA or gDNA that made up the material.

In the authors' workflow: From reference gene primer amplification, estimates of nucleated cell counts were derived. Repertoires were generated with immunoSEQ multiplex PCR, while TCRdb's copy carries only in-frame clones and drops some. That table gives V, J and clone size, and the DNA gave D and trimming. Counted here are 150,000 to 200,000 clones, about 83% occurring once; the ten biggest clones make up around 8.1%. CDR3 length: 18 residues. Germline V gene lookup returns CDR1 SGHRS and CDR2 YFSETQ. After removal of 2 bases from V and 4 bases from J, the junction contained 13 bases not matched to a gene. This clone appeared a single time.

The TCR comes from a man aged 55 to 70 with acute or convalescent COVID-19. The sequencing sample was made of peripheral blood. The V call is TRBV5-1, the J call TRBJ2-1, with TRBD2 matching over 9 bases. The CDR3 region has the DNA TGCGCCAGCAGCTTCACTTTGTTTGGAGCGGGGGGTTACAATGAGCAGTTCTTC. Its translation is CASSFTLFGAGGYNEQFF.